This T cell receptor beta chain appears in the sequencing data of a study of blood T cell repertoires in COVID-19. The data were produced by immunoSEQ multiplex PCR, yet TCRdb's version contains in-frame clones alone and is incomplete. The table lists some 350,000 clones, almost 90% of them singletons. Germline CDR1 MNHEY, CDR2 SVGAGI. Trimming took 0 bases from V and 4 from J, leaving 10 bases between them. The CDR3 is 15 amino acids. The chain uses TRBV6-5 and TRBJ2-1, with no clear D. The sample was peripheral blood. The clonotype was recovered from a man in his late teens or twenties with active or convalescent COVID-19. The CDR3 DNA is TGTGCCAGCAGTTACTCGATTGGCTGGTACAATGAGCAGTTCTTC. It encodes CASSYSIGWYNEQFF.